This is a list of T cell receptor beta chains from one sample in a study of OX40 agonist ivuxolimab in advanced cancers. The repertoire was sequenced with immunoSEQ multiplex PCR; TCRdb's copy has only in-frame clones and lacks some. Of 72,000 or so clones in the sample, just over 85% are singletons; the top ten hold 0.7% to 1%. The sequenced sample was CD4+ or CD8+ T cells sorted from blood, obtained in a trial of the OX40 agonist ivuxolimab. The source of these receptors is an adult with an advanced solid tumor such as melanoma, head and neck, liver or kidney cancer. Both conserved end residues are part of each CDR3. A D gene is named only where the DNA matches it firmly. A clone size is listed for some rows: how often the clone was seen (once, few, many), or a class if it is expanded.

clone size,V gene,J gene,D gene,CDR3 protein,CDR3 DNA
-,TRBV6-5,TRBJ1-4,-,CASSYSTGLHEKLFF,TGTGCCAGCAGTTACTCGACGGGGCTTCATGAAAAACTGTTTTTT
-,TRBV5-4,TRBJ2-4,TRBD1,CASSLSGTGVKNIQYF,TGTGCCAGCAGCTTGTCGGGGACAGGGGTGAAAAACATTCAGTACTTC
-,TRBV7-2,TRBJ2-3,-,CASSLALLDTQYF,TGTGCCAGCAGCTTAGCTCTCCTTGATACGCAGTATTTT
-,TRBV28,TRBJ2-7,TRBD1,CASRRTGTGTYEQYF,TGTGCCAGCAGACGTACCGGGACAGGGACCTACGAGCAGTACTTC
-,TRBV28,TRBJ1-5,-,CASSSGNSNQPQHF,TGTGCCAGCAGCTCCGGGAATAGCAATCAGCCCCAGCATTTT
once,TRBV18,TRBJ2-7,TRBD1,CASSPVWDRSSYEQYF,TGTGCCAGCTCACCAGTCTGGGACAGGAGCTCCTACGAGCAGTACTTC
-,TRBV5-4,TRBJ2-7,-,CASSPTVGAGPYEQYF,TGCGCCAGCAGCCCAACGGTGGGGGCAGGACCCTACGAGCAGTACTTC
-,TRBV11-2,TRBJ2-2,-,CASSLNTGELFF,TGTGCCAGCAGCTTAAACACCGGGGAGCTGTTTTTT
-,TRBV5-6,TRBJ2-5,-,CASSLYSASFQETQYF,TGTGCCAGCAGCTTGTACTCAGCCTCTTTCCAAGAGACCCAGTACTTC
few,TRBV9,TRBJ1-6,-,CASSVGGKINSPLHF,TGTGCCAGCAGCGTAGGGGGAAAAATTAATTCACCCCTCCACTTT
-,TRBV28,TRBJ1-1,TRBD1,CASSPSGYRGRNTEAFF,TGTGCCAGCAGTCCATCCGGGTACAGGGGAAGGAACACTGAAGCTTTCTTT
-,TRBV28,TRBJ1-2,-,CASNASGRFLSDGYTF,TGTGCCAGCAATGCCTCGGGACGCTTTCTATCGGATGGCTACACCTTC
-,TRBV7-2,TRBJ2-1,TRBD2,CASSLARRGVDEQFF,TGTGCCAGCAGCTTAGCCCGGCGGGGGGTCGATGAGCAGTTCTTC
-,TRBV6-1,TRBJ2-7,TRBD2,CASSVAAGAYEQYF,TGTGCCAGCAGTGTTGCAGCGGGGGCCTACGAGCAGTACTTC